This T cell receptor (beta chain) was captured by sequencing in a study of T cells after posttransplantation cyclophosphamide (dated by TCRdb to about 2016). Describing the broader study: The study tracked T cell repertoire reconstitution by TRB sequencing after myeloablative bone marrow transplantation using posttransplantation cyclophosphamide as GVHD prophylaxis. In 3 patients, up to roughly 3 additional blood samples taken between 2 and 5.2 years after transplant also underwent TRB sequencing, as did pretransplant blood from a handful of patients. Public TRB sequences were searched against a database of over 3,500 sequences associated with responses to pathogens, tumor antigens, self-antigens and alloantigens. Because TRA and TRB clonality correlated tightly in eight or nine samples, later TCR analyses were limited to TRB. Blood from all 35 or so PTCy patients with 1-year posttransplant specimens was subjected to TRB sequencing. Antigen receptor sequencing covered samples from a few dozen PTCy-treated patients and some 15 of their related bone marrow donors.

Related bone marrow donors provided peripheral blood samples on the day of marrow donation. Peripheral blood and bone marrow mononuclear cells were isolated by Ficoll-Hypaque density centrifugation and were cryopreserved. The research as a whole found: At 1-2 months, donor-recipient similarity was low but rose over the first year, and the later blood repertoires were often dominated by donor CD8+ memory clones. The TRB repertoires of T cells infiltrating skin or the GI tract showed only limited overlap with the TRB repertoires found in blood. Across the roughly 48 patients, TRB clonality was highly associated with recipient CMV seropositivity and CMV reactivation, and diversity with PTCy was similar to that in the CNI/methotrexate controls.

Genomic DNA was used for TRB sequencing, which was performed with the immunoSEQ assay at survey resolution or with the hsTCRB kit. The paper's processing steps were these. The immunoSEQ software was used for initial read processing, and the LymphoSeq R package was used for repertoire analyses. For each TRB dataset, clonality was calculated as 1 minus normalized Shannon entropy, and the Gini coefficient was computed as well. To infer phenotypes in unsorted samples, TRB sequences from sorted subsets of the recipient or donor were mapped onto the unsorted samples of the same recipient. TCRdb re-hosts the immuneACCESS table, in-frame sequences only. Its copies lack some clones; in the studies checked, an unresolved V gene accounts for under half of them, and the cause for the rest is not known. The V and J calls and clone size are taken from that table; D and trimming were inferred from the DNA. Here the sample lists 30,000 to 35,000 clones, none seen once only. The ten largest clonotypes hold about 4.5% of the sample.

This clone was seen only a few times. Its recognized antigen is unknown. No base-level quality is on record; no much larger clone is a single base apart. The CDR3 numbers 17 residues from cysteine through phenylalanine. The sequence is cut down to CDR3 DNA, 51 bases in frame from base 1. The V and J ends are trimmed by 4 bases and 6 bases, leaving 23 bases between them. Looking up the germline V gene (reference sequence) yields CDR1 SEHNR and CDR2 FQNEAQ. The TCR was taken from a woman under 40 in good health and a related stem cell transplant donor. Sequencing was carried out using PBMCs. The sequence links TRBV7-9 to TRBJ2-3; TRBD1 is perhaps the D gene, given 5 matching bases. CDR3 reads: CASSSTSGSSAFDTQYF. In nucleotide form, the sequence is TGTGCCAGCAGCTCCACTTCAGGGTCGTCAGCTTTCGATACGCAGTATTTT.